This T cell receptor beta chain was identified during a study of blood T cell repertoires in COVID-19. Study-level information: Samples representing acute and convalescent COVID-19 were sourced from the United States, Italy and Spain.

Repertoires were generated with immunoSEQ multiplex PCR, while TCRdb's copy carries only in-frame clones and drops some. Here the sample spans 200,000 to 250,000 clones, 75% to 90% being singletons. Trimming took 0 bases from V and 6 from J, leaving 16 bases between them. Germline V gene lookup returns CDR1 SGHRS and CDR2 YFSETQ. The CDR3 runs to 15 residues. The specimen was PBMCs or T cells enriched from blood (not recorded which). This rearrangement joins TRBV5-1 to TRBJ2-7; D is ambiguous. The clonotype was recovered from a man over 45 who had been exposed to COVID-19. CDR3 protein: CASSLARSSRVEQYF. The DNA for the CDR3 is TGCGCCAGCAGCTTGGCCCGGAGCAGCAGAGTCGAGCAGTACTTC.